This T cell receptor (beta chain) stems from a study of tumor-infiltrating lymphocytes in primary liver carcinoma. Study observations and caveats: Significantly greater top-250-clone fractions characterized tumors relative to blood (p = 0.039).

The template, approximately 500 ng total RNA, yielded TCR beta cDNA made with a constant-region primer. Slightly modified ARM-PCR served as the procedure for the TCR beta libraries. These libraries came from three rounds of nested multiplex PCR. TRBV1-TRBV30 forward and Cbeta reverse primers drove the first two approximately 10-cycle rounds. TCRdb passed the multiplex PCR reads through MiXCR, listing each CDR3 protein once. The sample has fewer than 400,000 distinct CDR3 sequences, approximately 54% seen once; the top ten hold approximately 15%. In regard to this clonotype: Its antigen is still unknown. Given a much more abundant clone one base away, this may be a read error.

The CDR3 is made up of 17 amino acids. Per the germline V gene, CDR1 is MNHNS and CDR2 is SASEGT. J gave up 0 bases and V 6 bases, and 13 bases lay outside the gene matches. Unsorted whole blood served as the source of blood RNA, and germline DNA was extracted as well. The specimen sequenced was peripheral blood. The origin of this receptor is a woman younger than 45 with primary liver carcinoma and hepatitis B virus infection. The rearrangement uses TRBV6-1 and TRBJ1-2; 7 bases line up with TRBD1. CDR3 amino acids: CASRNWDSPHTNYGYTF. CDR3 in DNA: TGTGCCAGCAGGAACTGGGACAGTCCCCACACTAACTATGGCTACACCTTC.